This T cell receptor beta chain was observed in a study of identifying expanded T cells in peripheral blood. This clone was detected once. The antigen remains undetermined. Study results and limitations: Two-week clone count variance significantly increased as total template count grew. Over approximately two and four weeks, about 15 and 19 clones changed, versus around 1.1 between replicates.

The protocol was immunoSEQ multiplex PCR, while the TCRdb copy is restricted to in-frame clones and leaves out a portion. The sample includes more than 50,000 clones, over 75% of them seen just once. Looked up from germline, CDR1 is MNHNS and CDR2 is SASEGT. The V end lost 6 bases, the J end lost 7 bases, and 19 bases lay between the germline ends. The CDR3 length is 15 residues. During the collection period, no donor immune events like infections were recorded. The genes are TRBV6-1 and TRBJ1-5; perhaps TRBD1 as D (6 bases). The material sequenced was blood. This TCR was recovered from a person between 18 and 75 years old in good health. The CDR3: CASSPYRDRAQPQHF. CDR3 nucleotide sequence: TGTGCCAGCAGCCCCTACAGGGATCGAGCGCAGCCCCAGCATTTT.